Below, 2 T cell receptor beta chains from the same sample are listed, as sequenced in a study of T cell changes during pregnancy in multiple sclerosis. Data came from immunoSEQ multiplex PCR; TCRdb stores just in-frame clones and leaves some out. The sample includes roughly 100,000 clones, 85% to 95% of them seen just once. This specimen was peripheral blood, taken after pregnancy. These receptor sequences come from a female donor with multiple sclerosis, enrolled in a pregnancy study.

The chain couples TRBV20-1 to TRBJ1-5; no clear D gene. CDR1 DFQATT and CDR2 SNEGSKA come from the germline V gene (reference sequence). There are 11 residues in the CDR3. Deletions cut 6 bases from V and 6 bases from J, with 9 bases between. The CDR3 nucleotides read TGCAGTGCACGACAAGGTCAGCCCCAGCATTTT. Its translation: CSARQGQPQHF.

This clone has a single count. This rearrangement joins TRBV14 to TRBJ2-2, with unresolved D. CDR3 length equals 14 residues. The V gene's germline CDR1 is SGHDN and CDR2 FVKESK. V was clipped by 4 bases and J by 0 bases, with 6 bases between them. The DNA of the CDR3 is TGTGCCAGCAGCCTCTTTGCGAACACCGGGGAGCTGTTTTTT. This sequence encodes CASSLFANTGELFF.